Below are 6 T cell receptor beta chains sequenced from a single sample in a study of OX40 agonist ivuxolimab in advanced cancers. The protocol used for the library was the immunoSEQ multiplex PCR assay. TCRdb mirrors the immuneACCESS table, restricted to in-frame sequences. Some clones are absent from its copies; in checked studies, under half trace to an unresolved V gene, and the reason for the others is unknown. This sample comprises some 40,000 clones, about 85% of them detected only once. 15% to 20% of the sample belongs to the ten largest clones. The sequenced sample was CD4+ or CD8+ T cells sorted from blood, obtained in a trial of the OX40 agonist ivuxolimab. The receptors derive from an adult with an advanced solid tumor such as melanoma, head and neck, liver or kidney cancer.

The CDR3 DNA sequence: TGTGCCAGCAGTAGACAGGGTAATGAAAAACTGTTTTTT. This gives the protein CASSRQGNEKLFF. The chain links TRBV6-5 to TRBJ1-4; 7 nucleotides line up with TRBD1. The junction had 1 base not matched to a gene; V was cut back by 5 bases and J by 4 bases. The V gene's germline CDR1 is MNHEY and CDR2 SVGAGI. CDR3 size: 13 residues.

The chain couples TRBV19 to TRBJ1-1; D gene ambiguous. Germline V lookup: CDR1 LNHDA, CDR2 SQIVND (reference sequence). Trimming pared 4 bases from V and 5 bases from J, leaving 5 bases between. This CDR3 is 11 amino acids long. In DNA, the CDR3 is TGTGCCAGTAGTACCACGACTGAAGCTTTCTTT. It translates to CASSTTTEAFF.

The CDR3 DNA reads TGTGCCAGCAGCGAGGACAGAAGTAATGAAAAACTGTTTTTT. Translated, it gives CASSEDRSNEKLFF. The chain links TRBV9 to TRBJ1-4; D is perhaps TRBD1 (6 bases). This CDR3 is built from 14 residues. Trimming removed 3 bases from V and 4 bases from J, with 10 bases in between. Per the germline V gene, CDR1 is SGDLS and CDR2 is YYNGEE.

The chain employs TRBV4-3 and TRBJ1-1; tentatively, D is TRBD1 (5 bases). Germline V gene sequence: CDR1 LGHNA, CDR2 YSLEER. Trimming shortened V by 1 base and J by 4 bases, and 10 bases separated the two germline ends. The CDR3 consists of 14 residues. As DNA, the CDR3 is TGCGCCAGCAGCCAAGCCAGGGCATTCACTGAAGCTTTCTTT. Translated: CASSQARAFTEAFF.

The genes are TRBV13 and TRBJ2-7, with 10 bases fitting TRBD1. Germline V CDR1 and CDR2: PRHDT, FYEKMQ (reference sequence). V shed 11 bases and J 5 bases; nucleotides not matched to a gene: 6. The CDR3 has 12 amino acids. In nucleotides, the CDR3 is TGTGCCGTGGGACAGGGGAAACACGAGCAGTACTTC. Protein: CAVGQGKHEQYF.

This rearrangement joins TRBV28 to TRBJ2-1; unclear D gene. Germline V gives CDR1 MDHEN, CDR2 SYDVKM. V lost 5 bases to trimming and J lost 7 bases, with 12 bases between them. This CDR3 region has 13 residues. The CDR3 protein is CASSPTIGNEQFF. As DNA, the CDR3 is TGTGCCAGCAGTCCTACTATAGGAAATGAGCAGTTCTTC. Using reference TRBV28 and TRBJ2-1 for the parts outside the CDR3, the full variable domain is DVKVTQSSRYLVKRTGEKVFLECVQDMDHENMFWYRQDPGLGLRLIYFSYDVKMKEKGDIPEGYSVSREKKERFSLILESASTNQTSMYLCASSPTIGNEQFFGPGTRLTVL.